A selection of T cell receptor beta chains follows, all from one sample in a study. TCRdb called the 5' RACE reads again in MiXCR, with one record for every CDR3 protein. The sample includes 46,000 or so distinct CDR3 sequences, roughly 23% seen only once; the top ten take around 4%. The specimen was Tregs sorted from a lymph node. All receptors come from a female donor with breast cancer. The conserved cysteine and the conserved F or W are not part of the CDR3 here. Fields, in order: clone size, V gene, D gene, J gene, CDR3 protein. D genes are given only for firm matches. Not all rows give a size; the values are once, few, many and, for expanded clones, a class.

>-|TRBV6-6|TRBD2|TRBJ2-1
ASSPLAGGSYNEQF
>-|TRBV20-1|-|TRBJ1-1
SARWADSPNTEAF
>many|TRBV7-2|TRBD2|TRBJ2-1
ASSIRLAGGMDEQF
>-|TRBV12-3/TRBV12-4|-|TRBJ2-7
ASISGSYEQY
>-|TRBV7-3|TRBD2|TRBJ2-2
ASSPGLAGTGELF
>-|TRBV5-1|-|TRBJ2-2
TSSLEGTGELF
>-|TRBV5-4|-|TRBJ1-1
ASSFYQAPGAF
>-|TRBV28|TRBD2|TRBJ2-7
ASSAWRELDNEQY
>few|TRBV6-2/TRBV6-3|-|TRBJ2-7
ASSYSPQGGYEQY
>few|TRBV20-1|-|TRBJ1-1
SARVGGLNTEAF
>-|TRBV28|-|TRBJ2-1
ASTPLQGFFSEQF
>many|TRBV10-3|TRBD1|TRBJ1-1
AIKGKQGVADTEAF
>-|TRBV25-1|-|TRBJ2-5
ASCEYDQTQY
>-|TRBV20-1|-|TRBJ1-5
SASLLGQPQH
>many|TRBV6-5|-|TRBJ2-1
ASSSLTGGPYNEQF
>many|TRBV6-6|TRBD1|TRBJ2-2
ASSYLAGGGTGELF
>-|TRBV5-1|TRBD2|TRBJ2-5
ASSNIWTSQETQY
>-|TRBV7-9|-|TRBJ1-2
ASSLPAGGALSGYT
>-|TRBV2|TRBD2|TRBJ2-1
ARQHSGENTSGNRRGQF
>-|TRBV9|-|TRBJ1-1
ASGGDLDQGNTEAF
>few|TRBV29-1|TRBD2|TRBJ2-3
SVEGSGSTDTQY
>many|TRBV5-5|-|TRBJ1-1
ASTLDGWSEAF
>many|TRBV27|-|TRBJ1-2
ASGRVYGYT
>few|TRBV7-9|-|TRBJ2-5
ASSLRVLAQETQY
>few|TRBV7-3|-|TRBJ1-5
ASSLTGARGQPQH
>few|TRBV10-1|-|TRBJ2-2
TSSALTNTGELF
>few|TRBV6-2/TRBV6-3|TRBD2|TRBJ2-1
ASSPRLSGGNEQF
>many|TRBV12-3/TRBV12-4|-|TRBJ2-3
ASSNEFGTDTQY
>many|TRBV4-1|-|TRBJ2-5
ASSQDSGWETQY
>many|TRBV5-4|TRBD1|TRBJ2-3
ASSSPGQSTDTQY
>few|TRBV2|-|TRBJ2-5
ASSETPGFQETQY
>few|TRBV27|-|TRBJ2-1
ASRSIRYEQF
>-|TRBV20-1|TRBD1|TRBJ1-2
GAVNRGPPGGYT
>-|TRBV3-1|-|TRBJ2-1
ASSRGTYNEQF
>many|TRBV6-2/TRBV6-3|TRBD1|TRBJ2-6
ASSWRDRAVSGANVLT
>-|TRBV5-8|-|TRBJ2-3
ASSFLARDTQY
>few|TRBV28|-|TRBJ1-5
ATTLDSPLNQPQH
>few|TRBV20-1|TRBD1|TRBJ2-3
SASMQDRVLFTDTQY
>-|TRBV27|TRBD1|TRBJ2-3
ASRTGGFDTQY
>-|TRBV29-1|-|TRBJ1-1
SVEQQGLPEAF
>many|TRBV5-1|TRBD1|TRBJ2-2
ASSLGRWTGDGELF
>-|TRBV27|-|TRBJ2-3
ASSPRVVEVDTQY
>medium-sized|TRBV7-3|-|TRBJ2-5
ASSLESGQQETQY
>-|TRBV2|-|TRBJ2-2
ASTPGLNTGELF
>-|TRBV13|TRBD1|TRBJ2-3
ASSGQRGRDRSAHPWY
>-|TRBV7-9|-|TRBJ1-5
ASSLAMRGPQH
>-|TRBV6-2/TRBV6-3|TRBD2|TRBJ2-1
ASRKSRERGYNEQF
>-|TRBV5-1|-|TRBJ1-2
ASSLGTENYGYT
>-|TRBV6-1|TRBD1|TRBJ1-2
ASSDGTGQYYGYT
>few|TRBV2|-|TRBJ2-5
ASRGDQETQY
>few|TRBV9|TRBD2|TRBJ2-5
ASSVGWSRGVRAETQY
>-|TRBV4-1|TRBD1|TRBJ2-4
ASSPSTGVAKNIQY
>many|TRBV5-1|-|TRBJ2-3
ASSGTVDTQY
>many|TRBV27|TRBD2|TRBJ2-3
ASGRANLDTQY
>many|TRBV20-1|TRBD2|TRBJ2-1
SASGGRALYNEQF
>few|TRBV7-9|-|TRBJ2-3
ASRTQGALKGSSCYITDTQY
>few|TRBV5-6|-|TRBJ2-7
ASSRTAAYEQY
>-|TRBV20-1|TRBD2|TRBJ2-5
SAKREQETQY
>many|TRBV9|-|TRBJ1-1
ASIRVAGNTEAF
>-|TRBV20-1|-|TRBJ2-1
SAKGAEGYYNEQF